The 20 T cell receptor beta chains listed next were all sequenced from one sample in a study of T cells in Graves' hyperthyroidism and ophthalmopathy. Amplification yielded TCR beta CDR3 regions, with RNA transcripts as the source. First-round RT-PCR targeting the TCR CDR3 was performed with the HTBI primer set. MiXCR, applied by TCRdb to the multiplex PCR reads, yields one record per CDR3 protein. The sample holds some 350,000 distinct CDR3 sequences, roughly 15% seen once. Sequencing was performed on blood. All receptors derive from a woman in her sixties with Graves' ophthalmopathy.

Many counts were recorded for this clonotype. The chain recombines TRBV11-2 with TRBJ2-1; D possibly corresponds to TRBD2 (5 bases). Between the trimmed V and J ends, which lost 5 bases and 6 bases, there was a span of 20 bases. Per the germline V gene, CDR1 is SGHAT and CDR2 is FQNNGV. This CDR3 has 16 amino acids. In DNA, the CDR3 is TGTGCCAGCAGCGTAATGTCGGCAGAGAGGGCCAATGAGCAGTTCTTC. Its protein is CASSVMSAERANEQFF. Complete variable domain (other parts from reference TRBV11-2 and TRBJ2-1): EAGVAQSPRYKIIEKRQSVAFWCNPISGHATLYWYQQILGQGPKLLIQFQNNGVVDDSQLPKDRFSAERLKGVDSTLKIQPAKLEDSAVYLCASSVMSAERANEQFFGPGTRLTVL.

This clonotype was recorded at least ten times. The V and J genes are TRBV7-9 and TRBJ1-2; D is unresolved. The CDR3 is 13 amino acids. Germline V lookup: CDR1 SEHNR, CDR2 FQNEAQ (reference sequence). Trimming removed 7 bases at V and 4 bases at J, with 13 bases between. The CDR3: CASNDGRIYGYTF. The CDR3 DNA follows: TGTGCCAGCAACGATGGACGGATCTATGGCTACACCTTC. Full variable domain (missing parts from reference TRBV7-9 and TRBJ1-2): DTGVSQNPRHKITKRGQNVTFRCDPISEHNRLYWYRQTLGQGPEFLTYFQNEAQLEKSRLLSDRFSAERPKGSFSTLEIQRTEQGDSAMYLCASNDGRIYGYTFGSGTRLTVV.

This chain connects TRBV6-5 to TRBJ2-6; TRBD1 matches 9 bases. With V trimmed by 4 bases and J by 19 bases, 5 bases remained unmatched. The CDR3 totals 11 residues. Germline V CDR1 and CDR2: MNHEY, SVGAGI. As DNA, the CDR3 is TGTGCCAGCAGTTCTCCGGACAGGGGAACTTTC. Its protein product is CASSSPDRGTF.

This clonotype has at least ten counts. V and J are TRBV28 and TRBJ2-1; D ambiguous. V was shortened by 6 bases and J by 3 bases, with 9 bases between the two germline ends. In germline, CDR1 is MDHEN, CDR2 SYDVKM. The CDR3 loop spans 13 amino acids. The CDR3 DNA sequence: TGTGCCAGCAGCCGTGTGCTCTACAATGAGCAGTTCTTC. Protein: CASSRVLYNEQFF.

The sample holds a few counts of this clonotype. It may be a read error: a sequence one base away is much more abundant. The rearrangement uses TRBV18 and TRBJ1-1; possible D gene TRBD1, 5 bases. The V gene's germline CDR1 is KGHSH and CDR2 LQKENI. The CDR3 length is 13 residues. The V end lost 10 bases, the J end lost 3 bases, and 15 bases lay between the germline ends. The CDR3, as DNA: TGTGCCAACTCGAGGGACGGCGACACTGAAGCTTTCTTT. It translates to CANSRDGDTEAFF.

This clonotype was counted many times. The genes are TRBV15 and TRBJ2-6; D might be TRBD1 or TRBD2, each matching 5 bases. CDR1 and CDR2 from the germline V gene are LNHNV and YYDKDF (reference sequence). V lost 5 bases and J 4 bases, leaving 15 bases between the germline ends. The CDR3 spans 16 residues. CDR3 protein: CATSPKRDPGANVLTF. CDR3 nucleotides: TGTGCCACCAGCCCAAAGAGGGACCCGGGGGCCAACGTCCTGACTTTC.

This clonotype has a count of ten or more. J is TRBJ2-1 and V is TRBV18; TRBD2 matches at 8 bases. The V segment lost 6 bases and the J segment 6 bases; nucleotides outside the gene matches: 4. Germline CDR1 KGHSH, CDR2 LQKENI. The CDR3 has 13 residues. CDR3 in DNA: TGTGCCAGCTCGGGACTAGGGGTCAATGAGCAGTTCTTC. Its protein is CASSGLGVNEQFF. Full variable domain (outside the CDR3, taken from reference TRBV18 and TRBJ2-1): NAGVMQNPRHLVRRRGQEARLRCSPMKGHSHVYWYRQLPEEGLKFMVYLQKENIIDESGMPKERFSAEFPKEGPSILRIQQVVRGDSAAYFCASSGLGVNEQFFGPGTRLTVL.

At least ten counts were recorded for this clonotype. CDR3 bases: TGTGCCAGCAGTACCAGACAGGAAACCTATGGCTACACCTTC. Its protein is CASSTRQETYGYTF. The chain is built from TRBV28 and TRBJ1-2; possible D gene TRBD1, 6 bases. CDR1 is MDHEN and CDR2 is SYDVKM in the germline V gene. V was trimmed by 5 bases and J by 4 bases, leaving 14 bases between them. The CDR3 has 14 residues.

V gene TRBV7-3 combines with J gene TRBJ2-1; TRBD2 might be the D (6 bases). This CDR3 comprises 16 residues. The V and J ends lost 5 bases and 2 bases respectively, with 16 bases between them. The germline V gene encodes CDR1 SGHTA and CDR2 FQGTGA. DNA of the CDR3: TGTGCCAGCAGCCCCGCCTCTAGCGTAGCCTACAATGAGCAGTTCTTC. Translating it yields CASSPASSVAYNEQFF. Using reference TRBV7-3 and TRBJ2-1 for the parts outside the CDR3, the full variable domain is GAGVSQTPSNKVTEKGKYVELRCDPISGHTALYWYRQSLGQGPEFLIYFQGTGAADDSGLPNDRFFAVRPEGSVSTLKIQRTERGDSAVYLCASSPASSVAYNEQFFGPGTRLTVL.

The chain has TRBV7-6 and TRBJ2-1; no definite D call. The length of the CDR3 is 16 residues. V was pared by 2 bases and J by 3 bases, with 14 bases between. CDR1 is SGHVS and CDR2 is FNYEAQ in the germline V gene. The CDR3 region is CASSLTHATGYNEQFF. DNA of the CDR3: TGTGCCAGCAGCTTAACCCACGCTACTGGCTACAATGAGCAGTTCTTC.

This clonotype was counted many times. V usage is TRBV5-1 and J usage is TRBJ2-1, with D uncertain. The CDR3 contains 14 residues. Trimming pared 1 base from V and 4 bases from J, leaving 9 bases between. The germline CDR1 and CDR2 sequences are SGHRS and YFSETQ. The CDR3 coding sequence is TGCGCCAGCAGCTTGTCTGCTCCTTACAATGAGCAGTTCTTC. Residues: CASSLSAPYNEQFF.

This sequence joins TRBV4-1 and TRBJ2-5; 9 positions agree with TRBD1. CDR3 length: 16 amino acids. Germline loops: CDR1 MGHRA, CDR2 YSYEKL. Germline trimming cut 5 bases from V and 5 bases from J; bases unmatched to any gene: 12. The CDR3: CASSAILKQGAETQYF. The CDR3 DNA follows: TGCGCCAGCAGCGCTATTCTGAAACAGGGGGCCGAGACCCAGTACTTC.

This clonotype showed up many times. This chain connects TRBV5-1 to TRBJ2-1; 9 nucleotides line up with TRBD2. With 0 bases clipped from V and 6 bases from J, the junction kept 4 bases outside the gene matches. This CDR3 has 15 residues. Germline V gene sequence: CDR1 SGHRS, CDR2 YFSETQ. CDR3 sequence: CASSLVVAGVNEQFF. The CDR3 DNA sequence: TGCGCCAGCAGCTTGGTTGTAGCGGGAGTCAATGAGCAGTTCTTC.

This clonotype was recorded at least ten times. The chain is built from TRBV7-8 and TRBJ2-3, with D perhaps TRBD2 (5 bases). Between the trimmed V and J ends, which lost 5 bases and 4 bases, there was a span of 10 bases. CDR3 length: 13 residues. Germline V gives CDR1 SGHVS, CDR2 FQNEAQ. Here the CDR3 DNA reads TGTGCCAGCAGCCCACTAGTCCCAGATACGCAGTATTTT. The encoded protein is CASSPLVPDTQYF.

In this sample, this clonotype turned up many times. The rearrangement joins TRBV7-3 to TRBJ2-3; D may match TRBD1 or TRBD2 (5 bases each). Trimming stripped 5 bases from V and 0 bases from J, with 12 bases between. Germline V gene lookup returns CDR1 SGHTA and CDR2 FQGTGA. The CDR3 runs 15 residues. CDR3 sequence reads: CASSPDGTSTDTQYF. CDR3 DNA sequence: TGTGCCAGCAGCCCGGACGGGACCAGCACAGATACGCAGTATTTT.

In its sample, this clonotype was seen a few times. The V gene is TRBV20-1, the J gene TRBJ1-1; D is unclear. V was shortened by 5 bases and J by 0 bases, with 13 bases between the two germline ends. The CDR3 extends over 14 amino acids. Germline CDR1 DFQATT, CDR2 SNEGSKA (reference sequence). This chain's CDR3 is CSAGSGRLNTEAFF. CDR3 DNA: TGCAGTGCTGGCTCCGGACGGTTGAACACTGAAGCTTTCTTT.

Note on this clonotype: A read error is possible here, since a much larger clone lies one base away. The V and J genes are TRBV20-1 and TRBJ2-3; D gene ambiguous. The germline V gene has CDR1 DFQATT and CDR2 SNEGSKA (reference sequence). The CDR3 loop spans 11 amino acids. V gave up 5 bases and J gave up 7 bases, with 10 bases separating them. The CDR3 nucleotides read TGCAGTGCTTTTGTCCCCTATACGCAGTATTTT. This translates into CSAFVPYTQYF.

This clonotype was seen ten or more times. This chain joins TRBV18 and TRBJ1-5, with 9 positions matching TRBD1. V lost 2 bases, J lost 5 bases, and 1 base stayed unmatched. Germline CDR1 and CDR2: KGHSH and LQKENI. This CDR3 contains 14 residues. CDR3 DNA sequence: TGTGCCAGCTCACCAGACAGGGGGGATCAGCCCCAGCATTTT. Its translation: CASSPDRGDQPQHF.

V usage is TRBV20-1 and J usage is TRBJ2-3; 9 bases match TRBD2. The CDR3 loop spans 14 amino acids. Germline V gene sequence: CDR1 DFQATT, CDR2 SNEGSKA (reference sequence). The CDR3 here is CGEVREGLKDTQYF. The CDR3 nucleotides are TGCGGTGAGGTGCGGGAGGGCCTGAAAGATACGCAGTATTTT.

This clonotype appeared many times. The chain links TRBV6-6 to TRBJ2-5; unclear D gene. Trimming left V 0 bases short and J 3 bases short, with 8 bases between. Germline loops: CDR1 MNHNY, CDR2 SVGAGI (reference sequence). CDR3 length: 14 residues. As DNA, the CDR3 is TGTGCCAGCAGTTACTCGGGTCGGGAAGAGACCCAGTACTTC. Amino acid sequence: CASSYSGREETQYF.